The present T cell receptor beta chain was sequenced within a study of T cells in Graves' hyperthyroidism and ophthalmopathy. The CDR3 runs to 15 residues. V lost 2 bases, J lost 2 bases, and 10 bases lay in between. Germline CDR1 and CDR2: KGHSH and LQKENI. RNA transcripts yielded amplified TCR beta CDR3 regions. Carried out on the TCR CDR3, a first-round RT-PCR used the HTBI primer set. TCRdb reprocessed the multiplex PCR reads with MiXCR, giving one entry per CDR3 protein. The table has 250,000 to 350,000 distinct CDR3 sequences, over 15% seen once; the top ten hold approximately 35%. This clonotype was counted many times.

The sample taken for sequencing was blood. The rearrangement links TRBV18 to TRBJ1-3, with D perhaps TRBD1 (5 bases). The receptor was isolated from a man aged 30 to 45 with Graves' hyperthyroidism. The CDR3 region is CASSPTGLAGNTIYF. The CDR3 DNA sequence: TGTGCCAGCTCACCAACAGGTCTGGCTGGAAACACCATATATTTT. The whole variable domain, filled in from reference TRBV18 and TRBJ1-3, reads NAGVMQNPRHLVRRRGQEARLRCSPMKGHSHVYWYRQLPEEGLKFMVYLQKENIIDESGMPKERFSAEFPKEGPSILRIQQVVRGDSAAYFCASSPTGLAGNTIYFGEGSWLTVV.